One and the same sample provided the 8 T cell receptor beta chains below, sequenced in a study of T-cell memory formation after mild COVID-19. TCRdb redid the calling of the 5' RACE reads with MiXCR, one entry per CDR3 protein. The sample contains fewer than 50,000 distinct CDR3 sequences, 9% to 15% of which appear only once. The sequenced sample consisted of PBMCs or a T cell subset sorted from them (not recorded which). These receptors all come from a man aged 18 to 30 who had mild COVID-19 (a few samples of this study predate the infection). Cell type and time point are not known.

This clonotype showed up many times. The chain uses TRBV7-8 and TRBJ2-3; no reliable D call. The V end was cut by 1 base, the J end by 1 base, with 24 bases between. There are 20 residues in the CDR3. CDR1 is SGHVS, CDR2 FQNEAQ, per germline. CDR3 residues: CASSLDRGSGQGWGTDTQYF. The CDR3 DNA reads TGTGCCAGCAGCTTAGATCGTGGTTCAGGTCAAGGTTGGGGCACAGATACGCAGTATTTT.

The sample holds a few counts of this clonotype. The chain is built from TRBV12-3 or TRBV12-4 and TRBJ1-2; D remains unclear. The CDR3 contains 13 residues. The V end lost 3 bases, the J end lost 4 bases, and 9 bases lay between the germline ends. The CDR3 sequence: CASSFQSSYGYTF. CDR3 in DNA: TGTGCCAGCAGTTTTCAATCGTCCTATGGCTACACCTTC.

The rearrangement links TRBV5-1 to TRBJ2-5, with 9 bases that match TRBD1. Near its end, the DNA agrees better with TRBJ2-7, so the J call may be wrong. The CDR3 covers 14 residues. Germline V lookup: CDR1 SGHRS, CDR2 YFSETQ. This CDR3 reads CASSSGTGTYEQYF. In DNA form, the CDR3 reads TGCGCCAGCAGCTCCGGGACAGGGACGTACGAGCAGTACTTC.

This clonotype was detected a few times. The chain recombines TRBV7-2 with TRBJ2-3; TRBD1 aligns across 8 bases. Germline CDR1 and CDR2: SGHTA and FQGNSA. V trimming: 5 bases; J trimming: 6 bases; junction bases outside the gene matches: 4. The CDR3 extends over 13 amino acids. The CDR3 region has the DNA TGTGCCAGCAGCGACAGGGGCTCGGATACGCAGTATTTT. Protein product: CASSDRGSDTQYF.

The J gene is TRBJ1-2, the V gene TRBV3-1; D perhaps matches TRBD1 (6 bases). V lost 0 bases and J lost 3, with 14 bases in between. The CDR3 extends over 16 amino acids. The germline V gene encodes CDR1 LGHDT and CDR2 YNNKEL (reference sequence). The CDR3 nucleotides are TGTGCCAGCAGCCAAGATTGGCTTACAGGGTACTATGGCTACACCTTC. Amino acids: CASSQDWLTGYYGYTF.

This clonotype showed up just a few times. The rearrangement joins TRBV7-3 to TRBJ2-4; D might be TRBD1 (5 bases). V gave up 5 bases and J gave up 13 bases, with 18 bases separating them. The germline V gene has CDR1 SGHTA and CDR2 FQGTGA. The CDR3 totals 13 residues. In nucleotides, the CDR3 is TGTGCCAGCAGCCCTCAGGTGGGGCAGTTACAGTACTTC. This gives the protein CASSPQVGQLQYF.

This clonotype was counted a few times. The chain links TRBV6-2 or TRBV6-3 to TRBJ1-4; D not resolved. V was pared by 1 base and J by 8 bases, with 17 bases between. Germline V gene sequence: CDR1 MNHEY, CDR2 SVGEGT. The CDR3 has 16 residues. The CDR3 loop is CASSYFLTTKGEKLFF. In DNA, the CDR3 is TGTGCCAGCAGTTACTTCCTTACAACTAAGGGCGAAAAACTGTTTTTT.

The chain carries TRBV11-2 and TRBJ1-2; D may be TRBD1 (5 bases). CDR3 length: 13 amino acids. The germline V gene encodes CDR1 SGHAT and CDR2 FQNNGV. Trimming shortened V by 8 bases and J by 8 bases, and 18 bases separated the two germline ends. DNA for the CDR3: TGTGCCAGCGGACCCAGGGAGAGTGAGGGCTACACCTTC. It codes for CASGPRESEGYTF.